These 20 T cell receptor beta chains were sequenced from one sample in a study of tumor and adjacent non-tumor tissue in lung cancer. This sample's RNA came from whole unsorted tissue. The library came from three nested PCR rounds adapted from ARM-PCR protocols. TCRdb re-called the multiplex PCR reads through MiXCR, storing one row per CDR3 protein. The sample records around 70,000 distinct CDR3 sequences, just under 60% being singletons. The sequenced material came from lung tumor tissue. The receptors derive from a man in his fifties with non-small cell lung cancer.

This clonotype has just a few counts. A read error may be the cause here, since a much bigger clone is one base away. Lacking the conserved final phenylalanine or tryptophan, this CDR3 likely reflects a read error. This chain connects TRBV6-1 to TRBJ2-1; D is undetermined. Trimming removed 7 bases at V and 4 bases at J, with 11 bases between. Germline CDR1 reads MNHNS; CDR2 reads SASEGT. The CDR3 loop spans 13 amino acids. The CDR3, as DNA: TGTGCCAGCAATCTTCTCCCTTACAATGAGCAGTTCCTC. This codes for CASNLLPYNEQFL.

Turning to this clonotype: An end of the junction does not agree with germline; a read error may underlie this. The rearrangement joins TRBV10-2 to TRBJ1-4; a possible D gene is TRBD1 (5 bases). Germline V lookup: CDR1 WSHSY, CDR2 SAAADI. The CDR3 runs 13 residues. CDR3 region: CASSERGGEKLFF. The DNA for the CDR3 is TGTGCCAGCAGTGAGCGGGGCGGTGAAAAACTGTTTTTT.

As to this clonotype: The junction departs from the called germline gene at one end, perhaps through a read error. The chain recombines TRBV2 with TRBJ2-3; 9 bases map to TRBD1. The V gene's germline CDR1 is SNHLY and CDR2 FYNNEI. The CDR3 runs to 15 residues. The CDR3 nucleotides are TGTACCAGCAGTGAAAGGACAGGGGGCACAGATACGCAGTATTTT. It translates to CTSSERTGGTDTQYF. The whole variable domain, remainder taken from reference TRBV2 and TRBJ2-3, is EPEVTQTPSHQVTQMGQEVILRCVPISNHLYFYWYRQILGQKVEFLVSFYNNEISEKSEIFDDQFSVERPDGSNFTLKIRSTKLEDSAMYFCTSSERTGGTDTQYFGPGTRLTVL.

A word on this clonotype: Possible read error: a much larger clone is one base away. The CDR3 loop is CASSYPGGSPYNEQFF. As DNA, the CDR3 is TGTGCCAGCAGTTACCCGGGGGGGAGCCCCTACAATGAGCAGTTCTTC. J is TRBJ2-1 and V is TRBV6-2 or TRBV6-3; 8 bases map to TRBD2. V shed 2 bases and J 2 bases; nucleotides not matched to a gene: 5. The V gene's germline CDR1 is MNHEY and CDR2 SVGEGT. CDR3 length: 16 residues.

The chain is built from TRBV7-8 and TRBJ2-2, with D perhaps assigned TRBD1 or TRBD2 (6 bases each). The length of the CDR3 is 18 residues. Germline CDR1 reads SGHVS; CDR2 reads FQNEAQ. Trimming took 2 bases from V and 4 from J, leaving 20 bases between them. CDR3 residues: CASSLRATGGPRTGELFF. In nucleotides, the CDR3 is TGTGCCAGCAGCTTAAGGGCTACCGGGGGCCCCCGCACCGGGGAGCTGTTTTTT.

This clonotype came up many times. The chain is built from TRBV28 and TRBJ2-3; 12 nucleotides align to TRBD2. Unmatched junction bases numbered 2, after V lost 6 bases and J lost 1 base. Germline CDR1 MDHEN, CDR2 SYDVKM. CDR3 length: 15 residues. This chain's CDR3 is CASRLAGGCTDTQYF. The CDR3 nucleotides read TGTGCCAGCAGACTAGCGGGAGGATGCACAGATACGCAGTATTTT.

The table lists this clonotype with a few counts. CDR3 residues: CASSPTTGVNSPLHF. DNA for the CDR3: TGTGCCAGCAGTCCTACGACAGGGGTCAATTCACCCCTCCACTTT. The V and J genes are TRBV28 and TRBJ1-6; 8 bases map to TRBD1. The CDR3 spans 15 residues. Germline trimming cut 5 bases from V and 7 bases from J; bases unmatched to any gene: 7. In germline, CDR1 is MDHEN, CDR2 SYDVKM.

This clonotype was picked up one time. A much larger clone differs by one base, so this may be a read error. The rearrangement joins TRBV28 to TRBJ1-6; D is undetermined. The germline gives CDR1 MDHEN, CDR2 SYDVKM. The CDR3 runs to 13 residues. Trimming took off 4 bases at V and 6 bases at J, with 7 bases between the two ends. The DNA for the CDR3 is TGTGCCAGCAGTTGGAGCTGTAATTCACCCCTCCACTTT. This gives the protein CASSWSCNSPLHF.

The chain joins TRBV28 to TRBJ2-3, with D possibly called TRBD1 or TRBD2 (5 bases each). The CDR3 covers 17 residues. Trimming took 5 bases from V and 1 from J, leaving 19 bases between them. CDR1 MDHEN and CDR2 SYDVKM come from the germline V gene. CDR3 protein: CASSPGALRGGTDTQYF. The CDR3 region has the DNA TGTGCCAGCAGTCCCGGGGCTCTTCGCGGCGGCACAGATACGCAGTATTTT. Variable domain in full (rest from reference TRBV28 and TRBJ2-3): DVKVTQSSRYLVKRTGEKVFLECVQDMDHENMFWYRQDPGLGLRLIYFSYDVKMKEKGDIPEGYSVSREKKERFSLILESASTNQTSMYLCASSPGALRGGTDTQYFGPGTRLTVL.

Concerning this clonotype itself: A clone one base away is much larger, so this may be a read error. The chain joins TRBV5-4 to TRBJ2-5; TRBD1 aligns across 7 bases. Germline values: CDR1 SGHNT, CDR2 YYREEE (reference sequence). The V segment lost 5 bases and the J segment 9 bases; nucleotides outside the gene matches: 13. The CDR3 is 14 residues long. The CDR3 protein is CASRPDRYLKPQYF. CDR3 bases: TGTGCCAGCAGACCGGACAGGTACCTTAAGCCCCAGTACTTC.

This clonotype was counted only a few times. The chain employs TRBV19 and TRBJ2-3, with no clear D. The CDR3 is made up of 14 amino acids. Trimming pared 3 bases from V and 6 bases from J, leaving 13 bases between. Germline-derived CDR1 and CDR2 are LNHDA and SQIVND (reference sequence). CDR3 residues: CASSISQPQDTQYF. The DNA for the CDR3 is TGTGCCAGTAGTATCTCACAGCCCCAGGATACGCAGTATTTT.

This clonotype appeared many times. The CDR3 DNA sequence: TGTGCCAGCAGCCCCCAGGCGGGCCCCACCGGGGAGCTGTTTTTT. This gives the protein CASSPQAGPTGELFF. V is TRBV14 and J is TRBJ2-2; the D gene is possibly TRBD2 (5 bases). The CDR3 length is 15 residues. With 4 bases removed from V and 4 bases from J, the gap between germline ends came to 13 bases. The germline V gene has CDR1 SGHDN and CDR2 FVKESK.

This clonotype appeared many times. The chain joins TRBV5-4 to TRBJ2-2; 10 nucleotides agree with TRBD2. The CDR3 is made up of 14 amino acids. Per the germline V gene, CDR1 is SGHNT and CDR2 is YYREEE (reference sequence). V shed 6 bases and J 7 bases; nucleotides not matched to a gene: 6. This CDR3 reads CASNLAGAIGELFF. The CDR3 nucleotides read TGTGCCAGCAACCTAGCGGGAGCTATCGGGGAGCTGTTTTTT.

As for this clonotype: This may be a read error: a much more frequent sequence differs by one nucleotide. This chain joins TRBV6-6 and TRBJ2-7; tentatively, D is TRBD1 or TRBD2 (5 bases each). Trimming cost V 7 bases and J 2 bases, with 15 bases left between them. This CDR3 is 14 amino acids long. Germline CDR1 MNHNY, CDR2 SVGAGI (reference sequence). The CDR3 protein is CASTIARGAYEQYF. CDR3 DNA: TGTGCCAGCACAATAGCGAGAGGGGCCTACGAGCAGTACTTC.

Worth noting for this clonotype: A much larger clone differs by one base, so this may be a read error. The V and J genes are TRBV2 and TRBJ1-6; no clear D. CDR1 is SNHLY, CDR2 FYNNEI, per germline. There are 17 residues in the CDR3. V dropped 4 bases and J dropped 0 bases, with 13 bases sitting between them. This CDR3 is CASSAPTLSSYNSPLHF. The CDR3 DNA sequence: TGTGCCAGCAGTGCCCCGACACTTAGCTCCTATAATTCACCCCTCCACTTT.

Notes on this clonotype: This likely comes from a read error, as the CDR3 has no conserved phenylalanine or tryptophan at its end. The DNA is omitted, as the CDR3 cannot be located on it reliably, and the CDR3 follows TCRdb's listing. The chain couples TRBV29-1 to TRBJ2-3; the tabulated D call, TRBD1, remains unverified against the DNA. From its first to its last residue, the CDR3 has 13 amino acids. From germline, CDR1 is SQVTM and CDR2 ANQGSEA. CDR3 sequence reads: CSATGGRTDTQYI.

This clonotype was counted ten times or more. V is TRBV6-5 and J is TRBJ1-6; 9 bases align to TRBD1. The J segment lost 4 bases and the V segment lost 6 bases, leaving 4 bases of the junction unmatched. The CDR3 is 15 residues long. The germline CDR1 and CDR2 sequences are MNHEY and SVGAGI. DNA for the CDR3: TGTGCCAGCAGGACGACAGGGGGGTATAATTCACCCCTCCACTTT. Residues: CASRTTGGYNSPLHF.

Concerning this clonotype itself: One end of the junction fails to match germline, which may point to a read error. The rearrangement joins TRBV28 to TRBJ2-7, with 10 bases identical to TRBD2. This CDR3 is 19 amino acids long. Germline lookup yields CDR1 MDHEN and CDR2 SYDVKM. The CDR3 is CASSFRSNGLAGEPYEQHF. The CDR3 bases are TGTGCCAGCAGTTTTCGCTCAAACGGGCTAGCGGGAGAACCCTACGAGCAGCACTTC. The complete variable domain, with remaining parts taken from reference TRBV28 and TRBJ2-7, reads DVKVTQSSRYLVKRTGEKVFLECVQDMDHENMFWYRQDPGLGLRLIYFSYDVKMKEKGDIPEGYSVSREKKERFSLILESASTNQTSMYLCASSFRSNGLAGEPYEQHFGPGTRLTVT.

Remarks on this clonotype: This may arise from a read error, as a much more abundant clone is one base away. The rearrangement uses TRBV10-1 and TRBJ2-5; D ambiguous. The V end lost 0 bases, the J end lost 5 bases, and 10 bases lay between the germline ends. The CDR3 runs to 14 residues. The germline V gene has CDR1 WNHNN and CDR2 SYGVQD (reference sequence). The CDR3 is CASSESQNVETQYF. The CDR3 DNA reads TGCGCCAGCAGTGAGTCTCAGAATGTGGAGACCCAGTACTTC.

Of note for this clonotype: It may be a read error: a sequence one base away is much more abundant. The CDR3 DNA reads TGCAGTGCTTTACGACAGGAGAATTCATCCCTCCACTTT. Amino acids: CSALRQENSSLHF. The chain combines TRBV20-1 with TRBJ1-6; the D gene is possibly TRBD1 (6 bases). The CDR3 has 13 residues. Germline CDR1 reads DFQATT; CDR2 reads SNEGSKA (reference sequence).